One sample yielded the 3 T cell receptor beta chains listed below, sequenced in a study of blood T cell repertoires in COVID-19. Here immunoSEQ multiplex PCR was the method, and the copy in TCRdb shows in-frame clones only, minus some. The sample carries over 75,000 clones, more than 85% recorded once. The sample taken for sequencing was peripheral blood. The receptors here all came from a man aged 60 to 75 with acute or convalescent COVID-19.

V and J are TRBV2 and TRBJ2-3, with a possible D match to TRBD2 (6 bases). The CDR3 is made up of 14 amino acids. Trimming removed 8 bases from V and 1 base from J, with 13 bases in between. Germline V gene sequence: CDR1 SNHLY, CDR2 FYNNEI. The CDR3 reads CASRRLVGTDTQYF. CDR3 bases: TGTGCCAGCCGCCGACTAGTTGGCACAGATACGCAGTATTTT. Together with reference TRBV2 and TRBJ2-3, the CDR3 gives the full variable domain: EPEVTQTPSHQVTQMGQEVILRCVPISNHLYFYWYRQILGQKVEFLVSFYNNEISEKSEIFDDQFSVERPDGSNFTLKIRSTKLEDSAMYFCASRRLVGTDTQYFGPGTRLTVL.

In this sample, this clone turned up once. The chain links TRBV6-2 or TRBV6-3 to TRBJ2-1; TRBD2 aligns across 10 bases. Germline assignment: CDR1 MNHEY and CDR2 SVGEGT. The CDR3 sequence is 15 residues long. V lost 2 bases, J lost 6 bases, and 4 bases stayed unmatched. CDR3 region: CASSYRTSGPNEQFF. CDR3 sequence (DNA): TGTGCCAGCAGTTACAGGACTAGCGGACCCAATGAGCAGTTCTTC.

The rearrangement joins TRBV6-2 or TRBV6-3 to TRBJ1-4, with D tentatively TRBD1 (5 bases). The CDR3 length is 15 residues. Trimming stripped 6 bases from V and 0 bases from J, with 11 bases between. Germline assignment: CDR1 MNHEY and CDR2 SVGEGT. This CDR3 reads CASSPAGPTNEKLFF. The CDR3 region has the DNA TGTGCCAGCAGCCCCGCGGGGCCAACTAATGAAAAACTGTTTTTT.